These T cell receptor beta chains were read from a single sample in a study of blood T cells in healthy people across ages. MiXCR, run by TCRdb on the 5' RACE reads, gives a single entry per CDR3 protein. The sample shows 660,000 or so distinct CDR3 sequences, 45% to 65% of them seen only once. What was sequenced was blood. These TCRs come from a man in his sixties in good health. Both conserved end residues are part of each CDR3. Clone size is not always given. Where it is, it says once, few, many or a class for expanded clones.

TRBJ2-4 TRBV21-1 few CASSNHRECNIQYF
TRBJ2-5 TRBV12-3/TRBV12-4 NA CASSFRAGGRETQYF
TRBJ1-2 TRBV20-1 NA CSARAADRGPSYGYTF
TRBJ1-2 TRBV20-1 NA CSAPTKGQNYGYTF
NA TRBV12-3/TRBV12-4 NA CATAPSSYNEQYF
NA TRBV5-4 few CASSPAGTNLYNEQYF
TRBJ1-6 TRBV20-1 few CSARDLEGGTLHF
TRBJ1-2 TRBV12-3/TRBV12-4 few CASSSTRGAYNYGYTF
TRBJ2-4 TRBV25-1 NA CASSKWAGENIQYF
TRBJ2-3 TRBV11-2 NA CASSTRTPPDTQYF
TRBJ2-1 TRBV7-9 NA CASSLKWWDREFNEQFF
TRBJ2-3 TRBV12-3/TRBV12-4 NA CASRADADTQYF
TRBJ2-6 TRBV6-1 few CASTWQGESGANVLTF
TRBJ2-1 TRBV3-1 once CASSQGPPGTLGFNEQFF
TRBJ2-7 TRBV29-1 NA CSVIGASPYEQYF
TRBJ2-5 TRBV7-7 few CASSPAGTPQETQYF
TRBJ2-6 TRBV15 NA CATSRDRVTSSGANVLTF
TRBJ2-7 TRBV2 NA CASSESQYYEQYF
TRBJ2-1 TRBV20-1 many CSARDVANNEQFF
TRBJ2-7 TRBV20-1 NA CSARRTRASGEQYF
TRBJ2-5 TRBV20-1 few CSASSGGQETQYF
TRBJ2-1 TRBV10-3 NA CAISESKVKDSGRFYNEQFF
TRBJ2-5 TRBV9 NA CASSATGTLQQETQYF
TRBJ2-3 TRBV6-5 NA CASRRAGAGDTQYF
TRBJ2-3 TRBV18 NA CASSPDRGADTQYF
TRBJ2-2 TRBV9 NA CASSVAGTKNTGELFF
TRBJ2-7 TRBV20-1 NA CSARDAGLAGGYHSYEQYF